This TCR beta chain appears in the sequencing data of a study of cytotoxic CD8 clonotypes in ibrutinib-treated CLL (dated by TCRdb to 2020 to 2023). Context from the whole study: The cohort included about 15 treatment-naive and under 13 relapsed/refractory patients; around 17 were IGHV unmutated. Cryopreserved peripheral blood mononuclear cells were collected at three points: before therapy, at response, and at either sustained remission or disease progression. Response samples were taken after a median of about a year on treatment, ranging from about 6 to 36 months. Every sample from remission and from progressive disease was obtained while the patients were still on ibrutinib. On average, each sample had approximately 260,000 productive templates and about 89,000 productive rearrangements. Of the approximately 87 participants in the trial, approximately 26 had longitudinal samples available. Responses were partial in some 24 patients and complete in 2; after median around 65 months follow-up, roughly 14 stayed in remission and some twelve progressed.

Comments on this clone: There is no known antigen for this receptor. There are no base qualities to consult, and no much larger clone falls within one base.

The time point label for this specimen denotes: progressive disease on ibrutinib. For TCR beta library preparation, around 2 micrograms of genomic DNA were isolated from cryopreserved PBMCs. High-throughput TCR beta sequencing was performed on longitudinal blood samples from CLL patients receiving ibrutinib monotherapy. The patients were enrolled in a single-center, open-label phase 2 trial of ibrutinib monotherapy. Results the study describes overall, beyond this receptor: Public clonotypes were rare and either contracted or stayed stable during treatment, and the rise in clonality at ibrutinib response reflected the expansion of private clonotypes. Sustained-remission and progressing patients did not have matched sampling times, and lymph node repertoires were not examined. Clonality increased at ibrutinib response, stayed stable in sustained remission, and fell back toward baseline at progression. Baseline clonality was found to be higher than that of age-matched healthy donors and was strongly correlated with circulating CD8+ T-cell counts.

The goal of deep resolution MiSeq sequencing was a depth between 1 in 1 million and 1 in 200,000 T cells, and coverage averaged 10x per clonotype. The immunoSEQ hsTCRB Kit was used to generate TCR beta libraries. Regarding the original processing steps: ImmunoSEQ Data Assistant and ImmunoSEQ Analyzer were used for data analysis, and V, D and J genes were assigned according to IMGT definitions. Clonality, which ranges from 0 to 1, was calculated by subtracting the normalized Shannon entropy of productive rearrangement frequencies from one. Public clonotype analysis was restricted to overrepresented clonotypes comprising at least 0.05% of each patient's repertoire. Some 13 age-matched healthy donor repertoires from immuneACCESS served as clonality controls. TCRdb provides this immuneACCESS table in a form limited to in-frame rearrangements. Some clones are lacking; in checked studies, under half of them reflect an unresolved V gene, and why the rest are absent is not known. V and J calls and clone size are copied from that table; D and trimming were computed from the DNA. The sample table shows around 40,000 clones, and under 80% are seen once. The ten most abundant clones make up roughly a tenth of the sample.

This TCR was sampled from a human donor with chronic lymphocytic leukemia. Sequenced here: PBMCs, sampled at disease progression, from a patient treated with ibrutinib.

The sequenced DNA is TGTGCCAGCAGCCCGGGACTAGCGGGGCGCCGTGAGGAGCAGTTCTTC. Its product reads: CASSPGLAGRREEQFF. The rearrangement joined TRBV7-2 to TRBJ2-1, with 13 bases in between that match TRBD2. V is cut back by 5 bases and J by 10 bases, with 11 bases in the junction unmatched. Reading the germline V gene gives CDR1 SGHTA and CDR2 FQGNSA. The CDR3 numbers 16 residues from cysteine through phenylalanine. The entry retains the CDR3 DNA only, 48 bases that are in frame from base 1.